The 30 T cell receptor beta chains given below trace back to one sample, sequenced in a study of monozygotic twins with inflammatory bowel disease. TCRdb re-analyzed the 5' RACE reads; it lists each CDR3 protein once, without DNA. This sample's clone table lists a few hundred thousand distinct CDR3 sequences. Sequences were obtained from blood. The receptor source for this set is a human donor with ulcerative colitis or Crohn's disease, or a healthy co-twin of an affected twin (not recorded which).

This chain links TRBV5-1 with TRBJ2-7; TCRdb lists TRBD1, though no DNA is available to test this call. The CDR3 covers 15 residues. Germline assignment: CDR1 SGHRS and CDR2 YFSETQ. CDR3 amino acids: CASSFWTGGSYEQYF.

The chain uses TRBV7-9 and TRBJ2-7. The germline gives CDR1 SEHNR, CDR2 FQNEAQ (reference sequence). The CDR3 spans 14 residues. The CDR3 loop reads CASSLTGTPYEQYF.

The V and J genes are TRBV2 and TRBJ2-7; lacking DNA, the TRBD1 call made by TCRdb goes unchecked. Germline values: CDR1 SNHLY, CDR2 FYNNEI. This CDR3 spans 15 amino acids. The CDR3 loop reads CASSDQGRGPYEQYF.

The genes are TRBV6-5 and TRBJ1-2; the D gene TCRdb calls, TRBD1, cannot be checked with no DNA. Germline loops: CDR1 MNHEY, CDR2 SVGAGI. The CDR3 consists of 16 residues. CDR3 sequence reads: CASSSTGQDPNYGYTF.

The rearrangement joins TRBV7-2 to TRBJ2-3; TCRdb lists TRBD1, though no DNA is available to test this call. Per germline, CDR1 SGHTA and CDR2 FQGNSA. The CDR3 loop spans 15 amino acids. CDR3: CASSFQQGVADTQYF.

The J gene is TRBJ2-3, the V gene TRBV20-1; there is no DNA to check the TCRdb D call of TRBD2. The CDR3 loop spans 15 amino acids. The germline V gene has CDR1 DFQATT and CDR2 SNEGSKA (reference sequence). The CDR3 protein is CSARRPSASTDTQYF.

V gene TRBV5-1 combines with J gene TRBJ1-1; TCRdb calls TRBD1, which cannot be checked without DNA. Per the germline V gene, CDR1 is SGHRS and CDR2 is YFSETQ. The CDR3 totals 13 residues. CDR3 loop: CASKEPGTAEAFF.

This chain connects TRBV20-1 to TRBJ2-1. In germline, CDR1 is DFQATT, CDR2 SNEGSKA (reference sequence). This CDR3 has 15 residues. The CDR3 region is CSARDSRTASNEQFF.

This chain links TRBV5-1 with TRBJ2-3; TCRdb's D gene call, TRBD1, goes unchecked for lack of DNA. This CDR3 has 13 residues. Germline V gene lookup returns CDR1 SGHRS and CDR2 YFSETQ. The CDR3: CASSFIPSDTQYF.

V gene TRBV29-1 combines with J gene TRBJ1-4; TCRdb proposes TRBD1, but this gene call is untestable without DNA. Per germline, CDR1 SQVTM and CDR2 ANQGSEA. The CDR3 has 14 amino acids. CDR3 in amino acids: CSPMRGSTNEKLFF.

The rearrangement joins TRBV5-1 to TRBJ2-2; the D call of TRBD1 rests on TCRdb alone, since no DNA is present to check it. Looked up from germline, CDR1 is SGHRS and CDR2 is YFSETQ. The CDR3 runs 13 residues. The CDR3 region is CASSTGNTGELFF. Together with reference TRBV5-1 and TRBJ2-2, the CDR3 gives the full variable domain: KAGVTQTPRYLIKTRGQQVTLSCSPISGHRSVSWYQQTPGQGLQFLFEYFSETQRNKGNFPGRFSGRQFSNSRSEMNVSTLELGDSALYLCASSTGNTGELFFGEGSRLTVL.

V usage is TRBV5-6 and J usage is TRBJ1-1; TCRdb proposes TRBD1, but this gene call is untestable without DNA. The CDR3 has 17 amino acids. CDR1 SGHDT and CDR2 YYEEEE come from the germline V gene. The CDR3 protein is CASSRSPRTGMNTEAFF.

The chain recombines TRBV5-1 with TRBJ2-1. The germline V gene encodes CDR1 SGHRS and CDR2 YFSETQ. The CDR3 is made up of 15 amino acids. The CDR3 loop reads CASSFLGSDINEQFF.

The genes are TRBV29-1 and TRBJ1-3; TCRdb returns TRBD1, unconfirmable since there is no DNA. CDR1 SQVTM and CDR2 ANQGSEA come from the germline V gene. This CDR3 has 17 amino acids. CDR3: CSAATYNGQGPGNTIYF.

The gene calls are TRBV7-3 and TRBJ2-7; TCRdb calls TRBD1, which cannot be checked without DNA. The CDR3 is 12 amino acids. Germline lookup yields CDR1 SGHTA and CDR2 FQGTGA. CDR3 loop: CASSSTGFEQYF.

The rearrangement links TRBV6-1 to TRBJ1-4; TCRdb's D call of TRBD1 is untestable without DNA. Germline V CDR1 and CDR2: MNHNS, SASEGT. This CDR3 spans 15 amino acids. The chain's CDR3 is CASSAQQGAYEKLFF.

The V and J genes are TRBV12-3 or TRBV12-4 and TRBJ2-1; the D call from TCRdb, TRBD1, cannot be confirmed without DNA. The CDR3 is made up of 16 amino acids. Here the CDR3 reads CASSFRQGGTYNEQFF.

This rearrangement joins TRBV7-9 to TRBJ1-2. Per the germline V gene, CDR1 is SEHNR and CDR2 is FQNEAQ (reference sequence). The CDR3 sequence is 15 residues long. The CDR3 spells CASSLKAGPREVYTF.

The CDR3 loop is CASSLAATGGPYSNQPQHF. The J gene is TRBJ1-5, the V gene TRBV7-2; TCRdb calls TRBD1, which cannot be checked without DNA. CDR1 SGHTA and CDR2 FQGNSA come from the germline V gene. This CDR3 has 19 residues.

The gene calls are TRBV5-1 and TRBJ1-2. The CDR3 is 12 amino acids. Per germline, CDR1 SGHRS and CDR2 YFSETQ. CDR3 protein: CASSLTLDGYTF.

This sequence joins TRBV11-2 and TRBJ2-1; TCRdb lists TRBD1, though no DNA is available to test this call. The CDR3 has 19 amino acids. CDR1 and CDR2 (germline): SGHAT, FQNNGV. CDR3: CASSLVGGGSTDSYNEQFF.

CDR3 loop: CASSSGLGGSASYNEQFF. J is TRBJ2-1 and V is TRBV5-1; as DNA is missing, the TRBD2 call by TCRdb cannot be tested. CDR1 and CDR2 (germline): SGHRS, YFSETQ. CDR3 size: 18 residues.

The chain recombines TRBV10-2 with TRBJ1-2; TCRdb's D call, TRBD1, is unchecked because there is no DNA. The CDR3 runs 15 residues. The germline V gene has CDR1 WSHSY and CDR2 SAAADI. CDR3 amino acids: CASSEPARGANGYTF.

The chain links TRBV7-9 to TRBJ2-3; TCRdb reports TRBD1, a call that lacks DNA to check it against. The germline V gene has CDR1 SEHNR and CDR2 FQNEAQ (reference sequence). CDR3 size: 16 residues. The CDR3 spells CASSLATGPSTDTQYF.

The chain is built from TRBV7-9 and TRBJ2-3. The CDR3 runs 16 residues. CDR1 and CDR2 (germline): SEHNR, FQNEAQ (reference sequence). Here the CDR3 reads CASSYARVGGTDTQYF.

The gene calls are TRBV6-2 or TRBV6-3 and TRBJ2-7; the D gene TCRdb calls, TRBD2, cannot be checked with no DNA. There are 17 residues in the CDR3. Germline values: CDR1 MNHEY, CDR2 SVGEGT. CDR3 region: CASSYPESGGAIYEQYF.

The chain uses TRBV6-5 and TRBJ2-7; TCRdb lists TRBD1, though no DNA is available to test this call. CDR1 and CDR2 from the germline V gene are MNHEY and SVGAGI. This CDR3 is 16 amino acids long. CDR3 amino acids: CASSYSIGQGRREQYF.

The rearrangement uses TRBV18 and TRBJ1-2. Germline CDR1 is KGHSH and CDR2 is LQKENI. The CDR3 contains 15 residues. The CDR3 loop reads CASSPSSPPNYGYTF.

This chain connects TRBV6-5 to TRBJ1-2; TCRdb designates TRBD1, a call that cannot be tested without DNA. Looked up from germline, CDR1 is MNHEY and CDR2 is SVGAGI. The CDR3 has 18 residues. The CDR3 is CASSSRALYPGQNYGYTF.

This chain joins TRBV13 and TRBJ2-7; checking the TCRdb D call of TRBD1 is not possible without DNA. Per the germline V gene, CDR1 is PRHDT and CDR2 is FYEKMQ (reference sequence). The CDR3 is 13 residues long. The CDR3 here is CASSAGTAVSQYF.